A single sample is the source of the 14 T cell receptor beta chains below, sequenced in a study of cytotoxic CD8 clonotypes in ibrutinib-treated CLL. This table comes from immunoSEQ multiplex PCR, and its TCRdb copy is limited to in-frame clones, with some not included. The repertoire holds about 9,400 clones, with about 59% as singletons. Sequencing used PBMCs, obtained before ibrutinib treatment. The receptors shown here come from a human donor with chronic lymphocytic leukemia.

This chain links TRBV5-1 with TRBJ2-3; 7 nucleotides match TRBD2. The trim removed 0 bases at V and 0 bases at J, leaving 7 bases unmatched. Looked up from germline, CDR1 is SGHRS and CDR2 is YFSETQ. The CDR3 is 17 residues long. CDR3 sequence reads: CASSLAGGGSSTDTQYF. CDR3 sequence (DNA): TGCGCCAGCAGCTTGGCCGGCGGGGGATCGAGCACAGATACGCAGTATTTT. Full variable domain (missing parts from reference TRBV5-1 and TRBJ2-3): KAGVTQTPRYLIKTRGQQVTLSCSPISGHRSVSWYQQTPGQGLQFLFEYFSETQRNKGNFPGRFSGRQFSNSRSEMNVSTLELGDSALYLCASSLAGGGSSTDTQYFGPGTRLTVL.

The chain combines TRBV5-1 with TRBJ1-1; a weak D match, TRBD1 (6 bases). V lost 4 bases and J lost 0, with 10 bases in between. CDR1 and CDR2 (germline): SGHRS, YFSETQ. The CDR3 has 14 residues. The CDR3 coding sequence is TGCGCCAGCAGCGAAACAGGGATGAACACTGAAGCTTTCTTT. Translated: CASSETGMNTEAFF. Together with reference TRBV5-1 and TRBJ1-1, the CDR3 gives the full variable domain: KAGVTQTPRYLIKTRGQQVTLSCSPISGHRSVSWYQQTPGQGLQFLFEYFSETQRNKGNFPGRFSGRQFSNSRSEMNVSTLELGDSALYLCASSETGMNTEAFFGQGTRLTVV.

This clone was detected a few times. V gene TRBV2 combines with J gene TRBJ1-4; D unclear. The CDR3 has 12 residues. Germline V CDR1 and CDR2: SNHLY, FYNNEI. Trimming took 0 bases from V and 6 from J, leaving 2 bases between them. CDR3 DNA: TGTGCCAGCAGTGAAGCGTATGAAAAACTGTTTTTT. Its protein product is CASSEAYEKLFF.

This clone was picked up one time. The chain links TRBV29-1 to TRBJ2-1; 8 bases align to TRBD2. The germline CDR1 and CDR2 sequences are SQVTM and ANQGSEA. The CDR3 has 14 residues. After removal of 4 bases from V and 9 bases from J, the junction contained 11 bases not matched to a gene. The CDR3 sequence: CSVASGSKSGEQFF. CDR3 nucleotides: TGCAGCGTTGCAAGCGGGAGTAAATCGGGTGAGCAGTTCTTC.

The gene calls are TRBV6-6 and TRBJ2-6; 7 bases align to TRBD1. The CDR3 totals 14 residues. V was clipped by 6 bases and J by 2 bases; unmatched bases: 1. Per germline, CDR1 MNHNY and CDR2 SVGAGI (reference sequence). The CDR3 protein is CASRGQTGANVLTF. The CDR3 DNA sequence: TGTGCCAGCAGGGGACAGACTGGGGCCAACGTCCTGACTTTC.

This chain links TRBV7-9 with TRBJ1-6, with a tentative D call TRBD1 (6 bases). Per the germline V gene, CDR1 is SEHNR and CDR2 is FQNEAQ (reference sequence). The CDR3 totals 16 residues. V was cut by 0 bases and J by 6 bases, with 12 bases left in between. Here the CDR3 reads CASSLAWGQGNSPLHF. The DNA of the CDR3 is TGTGCCAGCAGCTTAGCCTGGGGGCAGGGTAATTCACCCCTCCACTTT.

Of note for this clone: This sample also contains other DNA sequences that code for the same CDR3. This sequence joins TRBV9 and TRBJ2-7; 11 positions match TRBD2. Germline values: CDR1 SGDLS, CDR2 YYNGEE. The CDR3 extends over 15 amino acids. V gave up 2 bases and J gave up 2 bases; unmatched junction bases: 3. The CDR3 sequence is CASSVGLAETYEQYF. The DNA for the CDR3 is TGTGCCAGCAGCGTGGGACTAGCGGAGACCTACGAGCAGTACTTC. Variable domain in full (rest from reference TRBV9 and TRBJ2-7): DSGVTQTPKHLITATGQRVTLRCSPRSGDLSVYWYQQSLDQGLQFLIQYYNGEERAKGNILERFSAQQFPDLHSELNLSSLELGDSALYFCASSVGLAETYEQYFGPGTRLTVT.

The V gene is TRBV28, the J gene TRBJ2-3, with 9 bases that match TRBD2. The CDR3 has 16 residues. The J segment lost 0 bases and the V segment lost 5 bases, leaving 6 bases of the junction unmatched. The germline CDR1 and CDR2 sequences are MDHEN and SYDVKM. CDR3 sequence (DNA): TGTGCCAGCAGTGCCGCGGGACTAGCCAGCACAGATACGCAGTATTTT. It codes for CASSAAGLASTDTQYF.

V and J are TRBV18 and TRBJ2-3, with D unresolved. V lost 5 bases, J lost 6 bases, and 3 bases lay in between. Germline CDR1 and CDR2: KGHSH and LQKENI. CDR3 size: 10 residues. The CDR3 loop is CASSGDTQYF. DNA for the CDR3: TGTGCCAGCTCAGGGGATACGCAGTATTTT.

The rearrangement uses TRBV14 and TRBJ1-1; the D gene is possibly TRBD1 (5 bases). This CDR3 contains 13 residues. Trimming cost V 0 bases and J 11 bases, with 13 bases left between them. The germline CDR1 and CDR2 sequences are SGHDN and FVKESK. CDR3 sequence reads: CASSQDLDSWAFF. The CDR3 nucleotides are TGTGCCAGCAGCCAAGATCTTGACAGCTGGGCTTTCTTT.

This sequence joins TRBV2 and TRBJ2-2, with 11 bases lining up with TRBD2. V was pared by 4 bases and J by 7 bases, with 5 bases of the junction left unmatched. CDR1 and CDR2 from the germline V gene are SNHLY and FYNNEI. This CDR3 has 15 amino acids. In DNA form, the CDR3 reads TGTGCCAGCAGTGCCTGGACTAGCGGGCTCGGGGAGCTGTTTTTT. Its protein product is CASSAWTSGLGELFF.

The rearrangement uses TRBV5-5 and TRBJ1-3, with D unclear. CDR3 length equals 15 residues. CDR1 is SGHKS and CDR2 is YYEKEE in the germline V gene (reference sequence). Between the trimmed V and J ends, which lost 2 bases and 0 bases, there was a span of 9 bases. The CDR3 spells CASSFEPHSGNTIYF. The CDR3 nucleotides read TGTGCCAGCAGCTTTGAACCCCACTCTGGAAACACCATATATTTT.

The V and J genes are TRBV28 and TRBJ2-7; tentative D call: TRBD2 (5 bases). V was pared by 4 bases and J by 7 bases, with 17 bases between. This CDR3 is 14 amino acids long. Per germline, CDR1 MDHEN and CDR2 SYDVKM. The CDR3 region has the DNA TGTGCCAGCAGTTCAACGGGATCCCTACGGGAGCAGTACTTC. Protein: CASSSTGSLREQYF.

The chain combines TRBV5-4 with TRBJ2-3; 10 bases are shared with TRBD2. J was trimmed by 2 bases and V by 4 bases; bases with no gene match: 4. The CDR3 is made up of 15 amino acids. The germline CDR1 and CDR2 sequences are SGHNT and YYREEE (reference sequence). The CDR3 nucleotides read TGTGCCAGCAGCCAGGGACTAGCGATCACAGATACGCAGTATTTT. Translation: CASSQGLAITDTQYF.